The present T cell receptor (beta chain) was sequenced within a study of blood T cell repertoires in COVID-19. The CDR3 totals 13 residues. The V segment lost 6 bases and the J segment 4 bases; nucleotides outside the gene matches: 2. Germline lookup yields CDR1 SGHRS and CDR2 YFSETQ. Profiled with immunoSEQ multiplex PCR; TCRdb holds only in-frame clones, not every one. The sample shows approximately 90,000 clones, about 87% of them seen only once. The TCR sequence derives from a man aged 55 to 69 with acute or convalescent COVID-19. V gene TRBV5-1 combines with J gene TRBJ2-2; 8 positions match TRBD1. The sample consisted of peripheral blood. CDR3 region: CASTGQGTGELFF. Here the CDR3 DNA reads TGCGCCAGCACCGGACAGGGCACCGGGGAGCTGTTTTTT.